This TCR beta chain was found in a study of radiotherapy plus CTLA-4 blockade in lung cancer. V lost 2 bases and J lost 4, with 5 bases in between. Germline V lookup: CDR1 MNHNY, CDR2 SVGAGI (reference sequence). The length of the CDR3 is 12 residues. The assay was immunoSEQ multiplex PCR, and TCRdb's table has in-frame clones only and misses some. The sample comprises about 95,000 clones, roughly 85% of which are singletons, and roughly 0.84% rests with the top ten. The chain combines TRBV6-6 with TRBJ1-2; no clear D. The specimen was peripheral blood, collected from a patient treated with radiotherapy plus ipilimumab. This clonotype originated in a human donor with non-small cell lung cancer who had stable disease on radiotherapy plus ipilimumab. In nucleotides, the CDR3 is TGTGCCAGCAGTTACAGGGCCTATGGCTACACCTTC. Translating it yields CASSYRAYGYTF.